Reported below is one T cell receptor beta chain. Trimming took off 7 bases at V and 3 bases at J, with 7 bases between the two ends. The length of the CDR3 is 12 residues. Each CDR3 protein is one row after TCRdb ran MiXCR on the RT-PCR reads. The repertoire holds almost 700,000 distinct CDR3 sequences, with 13% to 15% as singletons. The sequenced sample consisted of memory CD4+ T cells from blood. This clonotype was obtained from a female donor in good health, serving as a healthy control. This chain joins TRBV12-3 or TRBV12-4 and TRBJ2-1; no firm D call. CDR3 DNA: TGTGCCAGCACTGGGATCTACAATGAGCAGTTCTTC. Translating it yields CASTGIYNEQFF.